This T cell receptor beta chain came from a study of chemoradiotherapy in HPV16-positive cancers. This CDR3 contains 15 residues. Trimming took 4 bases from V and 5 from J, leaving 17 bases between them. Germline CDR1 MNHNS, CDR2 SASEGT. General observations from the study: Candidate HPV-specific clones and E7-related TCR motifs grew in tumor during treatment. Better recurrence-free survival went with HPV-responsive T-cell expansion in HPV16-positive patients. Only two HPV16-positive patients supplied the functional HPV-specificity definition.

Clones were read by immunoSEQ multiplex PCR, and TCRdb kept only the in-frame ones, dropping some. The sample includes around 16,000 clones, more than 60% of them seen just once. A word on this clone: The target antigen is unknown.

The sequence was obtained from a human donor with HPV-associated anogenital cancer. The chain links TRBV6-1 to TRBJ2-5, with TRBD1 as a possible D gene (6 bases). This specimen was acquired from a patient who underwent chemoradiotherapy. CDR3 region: CASSALGGLPETQYF. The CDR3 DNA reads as TGTGCCAGCAGTGCCCTTGGGGGCCTTCCGGAGACCCAGTACTTC.